These T cell receptor beta chains were read from a single sample in a study of T cells after yellow fever vaccination. TCRdb analysed the 5' RACE reads with MiXCR anew, one entry per CDR3 protein. The table records around 60,000 distinct CDR3 sequences, 5.5% to 6% of them present only once. This material consisted of PBMCs, either bulk or a sorted T-cell subset (CD4+, CD8+, memory, or dextramer-sorted; not recorded which), taken on the day of the yellow fever booster vaccination. The receptors were gathered from a young man who received the YFV17D yellow fever vaccine. Each CDR3 is given with its conserved first and last residue. D genes are given only for firm matches. Expanded clones are given a class, and other clones once, few, many or no size at all.

d_gene,j_gene,v_gene,abundance,CDR3nt,CDR3aa
TRBD1,TRBJ2-1,TRBV2,.,TGTGCCAGCAGTGCCGGACAGGGAGGTTACAATGAGCAGTTCTTC,CASSAGQGGYNEQFF
.,TRBJ1-2,TRBV2,medium-sized,TGTGCCAGCGAGGGGAATAACTATGGCTACACCTTC,CASEGNNYGYTF
TRBD1,TRBJ1-2,TRBV12-3/TRBV12-4,.,TGTGCCAGCAGAAGTAAATTGGTGGACAGGGGGCTAGGCTACACCTTC,CASRSKLVDRGLGYTF
.,TRBJ1-2,TRBV7-9,.,TGTGCCAGCAGCTTAGTCGAGGAACCCTACTATGGCTACACCTTC,CASSLVEEPYYGYTF
TRBD1,TRBJ2-5,TRBV7-9,.,TGTGCCAGCACCTATTTGACAGGGGTGGGAGAGACCCAGTACTTC,CASTYLTGVGETQYF
.,TRBJ2-1,TRBV5-6,.,TGTGCCAGCAGCTTGGTAGTCCACTCCTACAATGAGCAGTTCTTC,CASSLVVHSYNEQFF
TRBD1,TRBJ1-2,TRBV5-1,few,TGCGCCAGCAGCTTGGCCAGGGGGGGACTCAACTATGGCTACACCTTC,CASSLARGGLNYGYTF
.,TRBJ2-1,TRBV3-1,.,TGTGCCAGCAGCCAAGCACAGAGCTACAATGAGCAGTTCTTC,CASSQAQSYNEQFF
.,TRBJ2-4,TRBV5-1,few,TGCGCCAGCAGCTTGGACGGGGTAGCCAAAAACATTCAGTACTTC,CASSLDGVAKNIQYF
.,TRBJ2-2,TRBV12-3/TRBV12-4,many,TGTGCCAGCAGTTTCTCGGGCCCCGGGGAGCTGTTTTTT,CASSFSGPGELFF
.,TRBJ2-3,TRBV13,.,TGTGCCAGCAGCTCCGGGGCAGAAACAGATACGCAGTATTTT,CASSSGAETDTQYF
.,TRBJ1-1,TRBV4-3,many,TGCGCCAGCAGCCAAGATTTAACAGGGCCTATGAACACTGAAGCTTTCTTT,CASSQDLTGPMNTEAFF
TRBD1,TRBJ2-2,TRBV6-6,.,TGTGCCAGCAGTTGGGACAGGGATCGCACCGGGGAGCTGATTTTT,CASSWDRDRTGELIF
TRBD2,TRBJ2-1,TRBV4-3,many,TGCGCCAGCAGCCAAGAGTATATGTCGCGGACTAGGAATGAGCAGTTCTTC,CASSQEYMSRTRNEQFF
TRBD2,TRBJ2-1,TRBV5-5,few,TGTGCCAGCAGCCTTGGGCCCGGGACTAGCGGGGGATACAATGAGCAGTTCTTC,CASSLGPGTSGGYNEQFF
.,TRBJ2-1,TRBV20-1,many,TGCAGTGTGGTTCAGGGCTTTACCTACAATGAGCAGTTCTTC,CSVVQGFTYNEQFF
.,TRBJ2-3,TRBV10-3,.,TGTGCCATCAGCTCACTAGCCCGAGCAACAGATACGCAGTATTTT,CAISSLARATDTQYF
.,TRBJ1-6,TRBV7-9,.,TGTGCCAGCAGTAACGAACACGGGACACCCCTCCACTTT,CASSNEHGTPLHF
.,TRBJ2-7,TRBV27,.,TGTGCCAGCAGTTTAGGCGAAGGGTGGTACGAGCAGTACTTC,CASSLGEGWYEQYF
.,TRBJ1-2,TRBV20-1,many,TGCAGTGCCAAGTTTGAGGGAACAGACTATGGCTACACCTTC,CSAKFEGTDYGYTF
.,TRBJ1-2,TRBV6-2/TRBV6-3,many,TGTGCCAGCAGTACCCTCGACGGATTCTACTATGGCTACACCTTC,CASSTLDGFYYGYTF
TRBD2,TRBJ2-1,TRBV7-9,many,TGTGCCAGCAGCTCGGAGAGACTAGCGGGGGGGCTCAATGAGCAGTTCTTC,CASSSERLAGGLNEQFF
.,TRBJ2-1,TRBV14,many,TGTGCCAGCAGCATTAGGATTGGGGGGGCCACCGACAATGAGCAGTTCTTC,CASSIRIGGATDNEQFF
TRBD1,TRBJ1-2,TRBV12-3/TRBV12-4,.,TGTGCCAGCAGTACCACCGACAGGGACCACGGCTACACCTTC,CASSTTDRDHGYTF
.,TRBJ1-5,TRBV4-1,.,TGCGCCAGCAGCCAAGCAGGAAGCAATCAGCCCCAGCATTTT,CASSQAGSNQPQHF
TRBD2,TRBJ2-3,TRBV11-3,many,TGTGCCAGCAGCTTACAACTAGCGGGGGGCACAGATACGCAGTATTTT,CASSLQLAGGTDTQYF
.,TRBJ2-7,TRBV10-3,many,TGTGCCATCAGTGACCCTGGGAGCTCCTACGAGCAGTACTTC,CAISDPGSSYEQYF
TRBD1,TRBJ2-3,TRBV29-1,many,TGCAGCGTTGAGGGTAATCGGGACAGGGGCTCAGGAGATACGCAGTATTTT,CSVEGNRDRGSGDTQYF
TRBD2,TRBJ2-5,TRBV5-1,many,TGCGCCAGCAGTCATGGACTAGCGGAGCAAGAGACCCAGTACTTC,CASSHGLAEQETQYF